This T cell receptor beta chain was obtained from a study of T cell responses to AZD1222 COVID-19 vaccine listed by TCRdb under 2021. For context, the study as a whole: A total of 230 or so trial participants underwent TCR sequencing, of whom 200 to 220 received two doses of AZD1222 and approximately 25 received two doses of the MenACWY control vaccine. Trial participants were enrolled into age subgroups of 18-55, 56-69 and 70-plus years, which contained roughly 150, 30 and 60 TCR-sequenced participants, respectively.

Results and caveats for the whole study, not just this receptor: No day 14 peak-response samples were available, so repertoires were characterized only after the peak T cell response. Reportedly, close to half of the unique spike-specific TCRs recognized epitopes lying outside the regions that are mutated in the B.1.351 and B.1.1.7 variants. Only a handful of AZD1222 recipients were SARS-CoV-2 seropositive at baseline, limiting conclusions about previously exposed vaccinees. A significant rise in spike-specific TCR breadth and depth was observed after two AZD1222 doses relative to day 0 and relative to MenACWY recipients. CD4 TCRs associated with the vaccine covered the entire spike protein, and the dominant responses were in regions 160-218 and 743-854. Most participants were white British and females outnumbered males, and the authors suggested that clonal diversity may have been underestimated. The 56-69-year group was small, and its depth increase did not reach significance, likely because of low power.

CDR1 MNHEY and CDR2 SMNVEV were looked up in the germline V gene (reference sequence). Trimming takes 7 bases off V and 3 bases off J; junction bases not matched to a gene: 9. From its cysteine to its phenylalanine, the CDR3 spans 14 amino acids. The entry retains the CDR3 DNA only, 42 bases that are in frame from base 1. Reading the label with the study, this specimen's time point is: about 28 days (+/-7) after the second vaccine dose. AZD1222 recipients whose second dose came at about 4 weeks and those whose second dose came at about 12 weeks were combined into one group, since spike-specific TCR depth and breadth did not differ between the two schedules. Vaccinee samples were obtained from the UK trials COV001 and COV002, which included a single-blind randomized controlled phase 2/3 trial of AZD1222 (ChAdOx1 nCoV-19) in healthy adults. For TCRbeta chain sequencing, PBMC samples from trial participants were taken at day 0 and at day 28 after the second dose.

The CDR3 regions of human TCRbeta chains were analyzed by immunosequencing. As for how the authors treated the data: Repertoire TCRs were matched against a reference library of SARS-CoV-2-specific TCRs generated with the MIRA antigen-specificity platform. Breadth was defined as the fraction of unique TCRs that were SARS-CoV-2-associated. Depth was defined as the fraction of total T cells that were SARS-CoV-2-associated. Each spike-specific TCR was assigned to its reactive spike region and to a CD4 or CD8 class using the MIRA data. Log10-transformed breadth and depth values were compared by one-way ANOVA with Sidak's multiple comparisons tests. Held by TCRdb, this immuneACCESS table contains in-frame sequences only and omits some clones. Under half of the omission traces to an unresolved V gene where checked; the cause of the rest is unknown. Clone size and V and J calls were adopted from that table, with D and trimming inferred from the DNA. Across this sample there are roughly 150,000 clones, with roughly 91% seen only once. In total, the top ten clones hold approximately 7% of the sample.

A word on this clone: It lacks a known antigen. No base quality information exists; no much larger clone differs at one position.

This sample comprised peripheral blood, obtained 28 days after the second AZD1222 dose. The rearrangement joined TRBV27 to TRBJ2-7, with TRBD2 identical over 7 junction bases. The sequence derives from an adult who received the AZD1222 COVID-19 vaccine. The DNA sequence follows: TGTGCCAGCACCATCAGGGAGGGGTTCTACGAGCAGTACTTC. The translation is CASTIREGFYEQYF.